Presented here are 26 T cell receptor beta chains from one specimen sequenced in a study of blood T cell repertoires in COVID-19 (TCRdb year 2020). The protocol used for the library was the immunoSEQ multiplex PCR assay. TCRdb obtained this table from immuneACCESS and retained in-frame rearrangements with V and J assigned. These tables miss some clones; where compared with another copy, unresolved V genes account for less than half of the shortfall, and the remainder is unexplained. The sample records 150,000 to 200,000 clones, 80% to 90% of which are singletons. The ten biggest clones cover approximately 12% of the sample. The sequenced sample was peripheral blood. The origin of the receptors is a woman older than 75 with COVID-19, enrolled during active disease.

This clone was counted a single time. This chain links TRBV6-6 with TRBJ1-6; 7 bases are shared with TRBD1. CDR3 length: 14 residues. The germline V gene has CDR1 MNHNY and CDR2 SVGAGI (reference sequence). Trimming cost V 6 bases and J 10 bases; bases outside gene matches: 9. The CDR3 reads CASSPDRAASPLHF. The CDR3 coding sequence is TGTGCCAGCAGCCCAGACAGGGCCGCATCACCCCTCCACTTT.

V and J are TRBV11-1 and TRBJ2-7; D perhaps matches TRBD1 (6 bases). CDR3 size: 14 residues. V shed 5 bases and J shed 4 bases, with 15 bases lying between them. The germline V gene has CDR1 SGHAT and CDR2 FQDESV (reference sequence). DNA of the CDR3: TGTGCCAGCAGCCATAGCCAGGGGAAATACGAGCAGTACTTC. It translates to CASSHSQGKYEQYF.

The chain recombines TRBV20-1 with TRBJ2-7, with D perhaps matching TRBD2 (5 bases). CDR1 is DFQATT, CDR2 SNEGSKA, per germline (reference sequence). V lost 6 bases, J lost 3 bases, and 9 bases lay in between. The CDR3 has 11 amino acids. The CDR3 here is CSASGLYEQYF. The CDR3 nucleotides read TGCAGTGCCTCTGGACTCTACGAGCAGTACTTC.

The rearrangement links TRBV5-4 to TRBJ2-7; 9 nucleotides align to TRBD1. The CDR3 extends over 14 amino acids. V lost 4 bases and J lost 6; bases outside the gene matches: 8. Looked up from germline, CDR1 is SGHNT and CDR2 is YYREEE (reference sequence). The DNA of the CDR3 is TGTGCCAGCAGCCCCGGACAGGGGTTTAGCGAGCAGTACTTC. Its protein is CASSPGQGFSEQYF.

The genes are TRBV12-5 and TRBJ1-5; D perhaps matches TRBD1 (6 bases). This CDR3 has 14 residues. The germline V and J ends were trimmed by 6 bases and 1 base, with 10 bases remaining between them. Germline CDR1 and CDR2: LGHNT and FRNRAP. CDR3 sequence reads: CASGNRVSNQPQHF. CDR3 nucleotides: TGTGCTAGTGGGAACAGGGTCAGCAATCAGCCCCAGCATTTT.

V and J are TRBV4-1 and TRBJ2-2; 8 nucleotides match TRBD1. Germline values: CDR1 MGHRA, CDR2 YSYEKL. The CDR3 has 16 residues. The V segment lost 4 bases and the J segment 6 bases; nucleotides outside the gene matches: 10. Here the CDR3 reads CASSLNPGQAPGELFF. The CDR3 DNA reads as TGCGCCAGCAGCCTGAACCCGGGACAGGCGCCCGGGGAGCTGTTTTTT.

The chain uses TRBV28 and TRBJ2-4; no definite D call. The V end lost 8 bases, the J end lost 1 base, and 9 bases lay between the germline ends. Looked up from germline, CDR1 is MDHEN and CDR2 is SYDVKM. This CDR3 region has 13 residues. CDR3 protein: CASALMAKNIQYF. The CDR3 bases are TGTGCCAGCGCGCTTATGGCCAAAAACATTCAGTACTTC.

The chain uses TRBV6-5 and TRBJ2-5; a weak D match, TRBD2 (5 bases). CDR1 is MNHEY and CDR2 is SVGAGI in the germline V gene. The CDR3 spans 15 residues. V was clipped by 5 bases and J by 1 base, with 14 bases between them. The CDR3 region is CASSPRGSPQETQYF. The DNA for the CDR3 is TGTGCCAGCAGTCCCCGGGGTAGCCCCCAAGAGACCCAGTACTTC.

In its sample, this clone was seen once. The chain has TRBV15 and TRBJ2-7, with D hard to call. Trimming stripped 8 bases from V and 7 bases from J, with 21 bases between. This CDR3 is built from 14 residues. The V gene's germline CDR1 is LNHNV and CDR2 YYDKDF (reference sequence). This CDR3 is CATRFSIGSQEQYF. CDR3 DNA sequence: TGTGCCACCCGCTTTAGTATCGGGTCCCAAGAGCAGTACTTC.

The V call is TRBV5-1, the J call TRBJ2-1; a possible D gene is TRBD2 (6 bases). This CDR3 spans 13 amino acids. Trimming removed 4 bases from V and 9 bases from J, with 14 bases in between. The germline V gene encodes CDR1 SGHRS and CDR2 YFSETQ. CDR3 in amino acids: CASSPLGGVEQFF. In DNA, the CDR3 is TGCGCCAGCAGCCCTCTCGGGGGAGTTGAGCAGTTCTTC.

The V gene is TRBV27, the J gene TRBJ2-2; 10 positions agree with TRBD2. V lost 5 bases and J lost 2; bases outside the gene matches: 8. The CDR3 runs to 17 residues. Germline lookup yields CDR1 MNHEY and CDR2 SMNVEV (reference sequence). Here the CDR3 DNA reads TGTGCCAGCAGTCTCTATCTAGCGGGGGCTAACACCGGGGAGCTGTTTTTT. It specifies CASSLYLAGANTGELFF.

The V call is TRBV4-2, the J call TRBJ2-7; 9 bases line up with TRBD2. The CDR3 runs 17 residues. CDR1 is LGHNA and CDR2 is YNFKEQ in the germline V gene. The V and J ends lost 0 bases and 6 bases, in that order; junction bases with no gene match: 12. CDR3 sequence reads: CASSQDLGSGSFCEQYF. In DNA, the CDR3 is TGTGCCAGCAGCCAAGATCTGGGTAGCGGGAGCTTTTGCGAGCAGTACTTC.

This clone showed up just once. This chain uses TRBV13 with TRBJ1-4; D gene ambiguous. The CDR3 extends over 15 amino acids. The V gene lost 5 bases and the J gene lost 0 bases, with 10 bases spanning the gap. Per the germline V gene, CDR1 is PRHDT and CDR2 is FYEKMQ (reference sequence). The CDR3 DNA reads TGTGCCAGCAGCCCGCGGATCTCAACTAATGAAAAACTGTTTTTT. Its protein product is CASSPRISTNEKLFF.

This chain uses TRBV6-6 with TRBJ1-1; 12 bases map to TRBD1. CDR1 is MNHNY and CDR2 is SVGAGI in the germline V gene (reference sequence). The V gene end was trimmed by 6 bases and the J gene end by 5 bases; junction bases not matched to a gene: 4. The CDR3 runs 14 residues. CDR3 amino acids: CASRGTGGGTEAFF. The CDR3 coding sequence is TGTGCCAGCAGAGGGACAGGGGGCGGGACTGAAGCTTTCTTT.

The chain is built from TRBV10-3 and TRBJ2-1, with TRBD2 identical over 9 bases. Germline V lookup: CDR1 ENHRY, CDR2 SYGVKD. The CDR3 covers 19 residues. Trimming removed 3 bases from V and 1 base from J; junction bases left unmatched: 13. CDR3 sequence reads: CAISDQKPGLAGSYNEQFF. For the CDR3, the DNA is TGTGCCATCAGTGACCAAAAACCGGGACTAGCAGGTTCCTACAATGAGCAGTTCTTC.

The chain carries TRBV4-1 and TRBJ2-1, with a weak D call TRBD1 (5 bases). Germline CDR1 MGHRA, CDR2 YSYEKL. There are 13 residues in the CDR3. The V end was cut by 5 bases, the J end by 10 bases, with 15 bases between. CDR3 sequence reads: CASSLGAWREQFF. Written as DNA, the CDR3 is TGCGCCAGCAGCTTAGGGGCATGGCGGGAGCAGTTCTTC.

The rearrangement uses TRBV4-1 and TRBJ2-1; D remains unclear. The V end was cut by 4 bases, the J end by 5 bases, with 12 bases between. CDR1 is MGHRA, CDR2 YSYEKL, per germline. The CDR3 spans 14 residues. The CDR3 is CASSRSPLHNEQFF. The CDR3 DNA is TGCGCCAGCAGCCGATCCCCACTCCACAATGAGCAGTTCTTC.

CDR3 sequence reads: CASSLVGGNYGYTF. The CDR3 bases are TGTGCCAGCAGCTTAGTCGGCGGTAACTATGGCTACACCTTC. This chain connects TRBV7-9 to TRBJ1-2; no clear D. The ends were cut back, 1 base at V and 1 base at J, with 7 bases in the middle. In germline, CDR1 is SEHNR, CDR2 FQNEAQ (reference sequence). There are 14 residues in the CDR3. Full variable domain (outside the CDR3, taken from reference TRBV7-9 and TRBJ1-2): DTGVSQNPRHKITKRGQNVTFRCDPISEHNRLYWYRQTLGQGPEFLTYFQNEAQLEKSRLLSDRFSAERPKGSFSTLEIQRTEQGDSAMYLCASSLVGGNYGYTFGSGTRLTVV.

The chain recombines TRBV5-1 with TRBJ2-3, with TRBD2 matching over 12 bases. The ends lost 3 bases at V and 2 bases at J; junction bases unmatched: 4. The CDR3 has 16 amino acids. Per the germline V gene, CDR1 is SGHRS and CDR2 is YFSETQ. The chain's CDR3 is CASSSLAGGSTDTQYF. CDR3 DNA sequence: TGCGCCAGCAGCTCACTAGCGGGGGGCTCCACAGATACGCAGTATTTT.

This clone appeared once. V gene TRBV13 combines with J gene TRBJ2-7; D not resolved. The CDR3 is made up of 14 amino acids. V lost 0 bases and J 0 bases, leaving 6 bases between the germline ends. Germline V gives CDR1 PRHDT, CDR2 FYEKMQ (reference sequence). CDR3: CASSLGLYSYEQYF. In DNA form, the CDR3 reads TGTGCCAGCAGCTTAGGCCTGTACTCCTACGAGCAGTACTTC.

This chain uses TRBV7-8 with TRBJ2-7; TRBD1 matches 8 bases. Trimming took 6 bases from V and 2 from J; bases not matched to a gene: 9. The CDR3 has 15 amino acids. CDR1 is SGHVS and CDR2 is FQNEAQ in the germline V gene. CDR3 protein: CASSFRDRRPYEQYF. The DNA of the CDR3 is TGTGCCAGCAGTTTCCGGGACAGGAGGCCCTACGAGCAGTACTTC.

The chain couples TRBV7-2 to TRBJ2-1; 9 bases are shared with TRBD2. Germline loops: CDR1 SGHTA, CDR2 FQGNSA. This CDR3 is built from 15 residues. V lost 1 base to trimming and J lost 7 bases; unmatched junction nucleotides: 5. This CDR3 reads CASSLGFSGGNEQFF. The CDR3 DNA reads as TGTGCCAGCAGCTTAGGGTTTAGCGGGGGAAATGAGCAGTTCTTC.

The chain uses TRBV28 and TRBJ2-2, with D uncertain. This CDR3 region has 16 residues. CDR1 MDHEN and CDR2 SYDVKM come from the germline V gene. V was shortened by 1 base and J by 1 base, with 10 bases between the two germline ends. Here the CDR3 reads CASSLLRVRNTGELFF. In DNA, the CDR3 is TGTGCCAGCAGTTTATTACGGGTCCGGAACACCGGGGAGCTGTTTTTT.

The chain combines TRBV15 with TRBJ1-5; D unresolved. Trimming shortened V by 0 bases and J by 5 bases, and 20 bases separated the two germline ends. CDR3 length equals 18 residues. Germline V gene data show CDR1 as LNHNV and CDR2 as YYDKDF (reference sequence). The CDR3 DNA is TGTGCCACCAGCAGAGATCGCCTGCAGGTACTGCTGCATCAGCCCCAGCATTTT. Its translation is CATSRDRLQVLLHQPQHF.

The V and J genes are TRBV5-6 and TRBJ2-1, with 13 bases fitting TRBD2. The CDR3 is 16 amino acids. Germline V gives CDR1 SGHDT, CDR2 YYEEEE. The ends lost 1 base at V and 8 bases at J; junction bases unmatched: 6. CDR3 loop: CASSLWTSGSMDEQFF. CDR3 DNA: TGTGCCAGCAGCTTGTGGACTAGCGGGAGCATGGATGAGCAGTTCTTC.

The genes are TRBV5-1 and TRBJ1-2; D is unresolved. The germline V gene encodes CDR1 SGHRS and CDR2 YFSETQ. The CDR3 sequence is 14 residues long. V was trimmed by 0 bases and J by 4 bases, leaving 10 bases between them. CDR3 nucleotides: TGCGCCAGCAGCTTGGCCCCCGCTAGCTATGGCTACACCTTC. It translates to CASSLAPASYGYTF.